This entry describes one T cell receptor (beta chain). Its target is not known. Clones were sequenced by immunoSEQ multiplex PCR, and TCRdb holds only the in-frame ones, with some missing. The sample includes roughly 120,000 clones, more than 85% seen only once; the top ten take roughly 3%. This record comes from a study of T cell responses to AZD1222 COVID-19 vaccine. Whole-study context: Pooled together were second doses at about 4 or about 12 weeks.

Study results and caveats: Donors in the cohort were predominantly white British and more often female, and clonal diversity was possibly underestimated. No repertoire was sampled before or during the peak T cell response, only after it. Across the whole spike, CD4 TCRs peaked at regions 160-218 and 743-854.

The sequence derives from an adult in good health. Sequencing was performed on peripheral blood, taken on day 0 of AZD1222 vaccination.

The CDR3 sequence is CAWRGQLNQPQHF. CDR3 coding DNA: TGTGCCTGGCGGGGACAGCTCAATCAGCCCCAGCATTTT. The V call is TRBV30, the J call TRBJ1-5, with 7 bases that match TRBD1. J was trimmed by 3 bases and V by 5 bases; bases with no gene match: 4. The CDR3 is 13 amino acids. Germline loops: CDR1 GTSNPN, CDR2 SVGIG (reference sequence).